A single sample is the source of the 12 T cell receptor beta chains below, sequenced in a study of T cells expressing NK-cell markers. TCRdb reprocessed the 5' RACE reads, keeping one entry per CDR3 protein, no DNA. This sample's table reports hundreds of thousands of distinct CDR3 sequences. The sample was blood T cells: a sorted CD56 or NKG2C T cell subset, CD4+ or CD8+ T cells, or bulk PBMC T cells (not recorded which). Receptors were obtained from a woman aged 18-70 years in good health.

The chain has TRBV6-2 or TRBV6-3 and TRBJ2-3; TCRdb calls TRBD2, which cannot be checked without DNA. The CDR3 has 18 residues. Germline V gene sequence: CDR1 MNHEY, CDR2 SVGEGT. The chain's CDR3 is CASSYPLFSGNVTDTQYF.

This sequence joins TRBV5-1 and TRBJ2-1; TCRdb lists TRBD1, though no DNA is available to test this call. CDR1 is SGHRS, CDR2 YFSETQ, per germline. The CDR3 covers 14 residues. The CDR3 loop is CASSLVVGGNEQFF. Supplemented by reference TRBV5-1 and TRBJ2-1, the full variable domain reads KAGVTQTPRYLIKTRGQQVTLSCSPISGHRSVSWYQQTPGQGLQFLFEYFSETQRNKGNFPGRFSGRQFSNSRSEMNVSTLELGDSALYLCASSLVVGGNEQFFGPGTRLTVL.

The rearrangement links TRBV20-1 to TRBJ2-7. The CDR3 runs 13 residues. The germline V gene has CDR1 DFQATT and CDR2 SNEGSKA (reference sequence). The CDR3 reads CSASLASTYEQYF.

The J gene is TRBJ2-5, the V gene TRBV5-6. Germline assignment: CDR1 SGHDT and CDR2 YYEEEE. The length of the CDR3 is 15 residues. CDR3 sequence: CASSSNTRHQETQYF.

The gene calls are TRBV5-4 and TRBJ2-1; TCRdb reports TRBD2, a call that lacks DNA to check it against. CDR3 length: 13 amino acids. Germline values: CDR1 SGHNT, CDR2 YYREEE (reference sequence). This CDR3 reads CASSPGLIYEQFF.

The V gene is TRBV12-3 or TRBV12-4, the J gene TRBJ2-7; the D call of TRBD2 rests on TCRdb alone, since no DNA is present to check it. The CDR3 contains 16 residues. The CDR3 sequence is CASSLGASGRGYEQYF.

The genes are TRBV12-3 or TRBV12-4 and TRBJ1-4; as DNA is missing, the TRBD1 call by TCRdb cannot be tested. The CDR3 consists of 13 residues. CDR3 residues: CASRGRNLVKLFF.

The chain has TRBV14 and TRBJ2-5. This CDR3 region has 13 residues. Germline V gene sequence: CDR1 SGHDN, CDR2 FVKESK. CDR3 residues: CASSRTTVETQYF.

The CDR3 here is CSARRQGGDIQYF. The rearrangement links TRBV20-1 to TRBJ2-4; TCRdb names TRBD1, which stays unverified in the absence of DNA. Germline values: CDR1 DFQATT, CDR2 SNEGSKA (reference sequence). This CDR3 is 13 amino acids long.

The rearrangement uses TRBV7-2 and TRBJ1-1. Germline assignment: CDR1 SGHTA and CDR2 FQGNSA. This CDR3 is built from 15 residues. CDR3 protein: CASSLALGKNTEAFF.

The rearrangement uses TRBV7-2 and TRBJ1-1. The CDR3 has 14 amino acids. Per the germline V gene, CDR1 is SGHTA and CDR2 is FQGNSA. The CDR3 region is CASSLGAENTEAFF. Variable domain in full (rest from reference TRBV7-2 and TRBJ1-1): GAGVSQSPSNKVTEKGKDVELRCDPISGHTALYWYRQSLGQGLEFLIYFQGNSAPDKSGLPSDRFSAERTGGSVSTLTIQRTQQEDSAVYLCASSLGAENTEAFFGQGTRLTVV.

The chain employs TRBV12-3 or TRBV12-4 and TRBJ2-3; TCRdb picks TRBD2, but there is no DNA to check that call. This CDR3 comprises 15 residues. The CDR3 protein is CASSRLAGGPDTQYF.